A single sample is the source of the 25 T cell receptor beta chains below, sequenced in a study of blood T cell repertoires in COVID-19. The assay was immunoSEQ multiplex PCR, and TCRdb's table has in-frame clones only and misses some. The sample carries about 140,000 clones, roughly four fifths recorded once. Input material: PBMCs or T cells enriched from blood (not recorded which). Source of these receptors: a woman aged 18 to 35 who had been exposed to COVID-19.

In DNA form, the CDR3 reads TGTGCCAGCAGCATCCTTGGGGGGGGGAGCAATCAGCCCCAGCATTTT. It specifies CASSILGGGSNQPQHF. The chain uses TRBV28 and TRBJ1-5; possible D gene TRBD1, 5 bases. Germline V gene data show CDR1 as MDHEN and CDR2 as SYDVKM. V lost 6 bases, J lost 1 base, and 16 bases lay in between. The CDR3 runs 16 residues.

This clone was seen a handful of times. The chain is built from TRBV11-1 and TRBJ2-1; 7 bases line up with TRBD2. Germline CDR1 SGHAT, CDR2 FQDESV (reference sequence). Trimming cost V 4 bases and J 8 bases; bases outside gene matches: 11. The CDR3 runs to 15 residues. CDR3 sequence reads: CASSSWSGNTDEQFF. For the CDR3, the DNA is TGTGCCAGCAGCTCCTGGAGCGGGAACACGGATGAGCAGTTCTTC.

This clone was detected only once. The chain joins TRBV27 to TRBJ1-2; 7 bases are shared with TRBD1. With V trimmed by 5 bases and J by 2 bases, 11 bases remained unmatched. The germline CDR1 and CDR2 sequences are MNHEY and SMNVEV (reference sequence). CDR3 size: 16 residues. For the CDR3, the DNA is TGTGCCAGCAGTCGAGGACGACAGGGCCTCAACTATGGCTACACCTTC. Its protein is CASSRGRQGLNYGYTF.

The chain uses TRBV19 and TRBJ1-1; tentative D call: TRBD1 (6 bases). V was pared by 3 bases and J by 2 bases, with 10 bases between. This CDR3 spans 14 amino acids. The germline CDR1 and CDR2 sequences are LNHDA and SQIVND (reference sequence). The CDR3 nucleotides are TGTGCCAGTAGTATTGGGACACCAAACACTGAAGCTTTCTTT. Translated, it gives CASSIGTPNTEAFF.

This clone came up a few times. The chain uses TRBV6-1 and TRBJ2-6, with 7 bases fitting TRBD1. Germline trimming cut 3 bases from V and 3 bases from J; bases unmatched to any gene: 5. CDR3 length equals 16 residues. In germline, CDR1 is MNHNS, CDR2 SASEGT. The CDR3 reads CASSDTGAGGANVLTF. CDR3 DNA: TGTGCCAGCAGTGACACAGGGGCGGGTGGGGCCAACGTCCTGACTTTC.

This sequence joins TRBV7-9 and TRBJ1-1; 9 bases are shared with TRBD1. Germline CDR1 reads SEHNR; CDR2 reads FQNEAQ (reference sequence). Trimming cost V 6 bases and J 6 bases; bases outside gene matches: 11. This CDR3 contains 15 residues. CDR3 protein: CASRSGQGTVSEAFF. CDR3 sequence (DNA): TGTGCCAGCAGATCAGGACAGGGGACGGTGTCTGAAGCTTTCTTT.

The V gene is TRBV5-4, the J gene TRBJ2-7, with TRBD2 matching over 10 bases. From germline, CDR1 is SGHNT and CDR2 YYREEE (reference sequence). Unmatched junction bases numbered 7, after V lost 0 bases and J lost 4 bases. This CDR3 region has 16 residues. The CDR3 DNA follows: TGTGCCAGCAGCTTGGGAGCTAGCGGGGGAATTTACGAGCAGTACTTC. This translates into CASSLGASGGIYEQYF. The full variable domain, with the rest looked up from reference TRBV5-4 and TRBJ2-7, is ETGVTQSPTHLIKTRGQQVTLRCSSQSGHNTVSWYQQALGQGPQFIFQYYREEENGRGNFPPRFSGLQFPNYSSELNVNALELDDSALYLCASSLGASGGIYEQYFGPGTRLTVT.

V gene TRBV27 combines with J gene TRBJ1-5; D unclear. Trimming pared 3 bases from V and 3 bases from J, leaving 6 bases between. Germline assignment: CDR1 MNHEY and CDR2 SMNVEV (reference sequence). This CDR3 contains 13 residues. The CDR3 DNA is TGTGCCAGCAGTTTCGGGTTCAATCAGCCCCAGCATTTT. Amino acid sequence: CASSFGFNQPQHF.

The chain couples TRBV6-1 to TRBJ2-7; maybe TRBD1 (6 bases). V dropped 0 bases and J dropped 0 bases, with 9 bases sitting between them. This CDR3 contains 15 residues. The germline CDR1 and CDR2 sequences are MNHNS and SASEGT. DNA for the CDR3: TGTGCCAGCAGTGAAGCTGTGGGGGCCTCCTACGAGCAGTACTTC. Translated, it gives CASSEAVGASYEQYF.

This clone was counted ten times or more. The rearrangement links TRBV7-9 to TRBJ1-3, with 8 bases lining up with TRBD1. V shed 4 bases, J shed 2 bases, and the junction held 4 bases outside the gene matches. CDR1 is SEHNR, CDR2 FQNEAQ, per germline (reference sequence). The CDR3 is 15 residues long. Written as DNA, the CDR3 is TGTGCCAGCAGCTCTCAGGGGGCGGCTGGAAACACCATATATTTT. It codes for CASSSQGAAGNTIYF.

This chain links TRBV7-9 with TRBJ2-1; 9 nucleotides align to TRBD2. J gave up 0 bases and V 5 bases, and 5 bases lay outside the gene matches. Germline CDR1 and CDR2: SEHNR and FQNEAQ (reference sequence). The CDR3 is made up of 16 amino acids. The CDR3 loop reads CASSIYSGSSYNEQFF. DNA of the CDR3: TGTGCCAGCAGCATATATAGCGGGAGCTCCTACAATGAGCAGTTCTTC.

The rearrangement uses TRBV5-8 and TRBJ1-5, with D perhaps matching TRBD1 (6 bases). Trimming took 1 base from V and 6 from J, leaving 11 bases between them. Germline V gene data show CDR1 as SGHTS and CDR2 as YDEGEE. The CDR3 runs to 14 residues. The CDR3 DNA follows: TGTGCCAGCAGCTTGACAGGGTCCGCTCAGCCCCAGCATTTT. It encodes CASSLTGSAQPQHF.

The V call is TRBV19, the J call TRBJ2-7; the match to TRBD2 covers 14 bases. V trimming: 3 bases; J trimming: 5 bases; junction bases outside the gene matches: 3. The CDR3 runs 15 residues. Germline CDR1 LNHDA, CDR2 SQIVND (reference sequence). The CDR3 sequence is CASSMTSGRAHEQYF. As DNA, the CDR3 is TGTGCCAGTAGTATGACTAGCGGGAGGGCCCACGAGCAGTACTTC.

The rearrangement uses TRBV25-1 and TRBJ2-7; D perhaps matches TRBD2 (6 bases). V was clipped by 0 bases and J by 2 bases, with 14 bases between them. The CDR3 is 16 amino acids. The germline V gene has CDR1 MGHDK and CDR2 SYGVNS. CDR3 in amino acids: CASSEYRLDGTYEQYF. Written as DNA, the CDR3 is TGTGCCAGCAGTGAATATAGACTAGATGGGACCTACGAGCAGTACTTC.

The CDR3 sequence is CASRTRMTSGRRETQYF. In DNA form, the CDR3 reads TGTGCCAGCAGAACCCGTATGACTAGCGGGAGACGAGAGACCCAGTACTTC. V and J are TRBV27 and TRBJ2-5; 12 bases agree with TRBD2. This CDR3 is built from 17 residues. J lost 4 bases, V lost 6 bases, and 12 bases had no gene match. Germline-derived CDR1 and CDR2 are MNHEY and SMNVEV (reference sequence).

This sequence joins TRBV24-1 and TRBJ2-1; perhaps TRBD2 as D (5 bases). The germline gives CDR1 KGHDR, CDR2 SFDVKD. Trimming pared 7 bases from V and 10 bases from J, leaving 16 bases between. This CDR3 is 13 amino acids long. The DNA of the CDR3 is TGTGCCACCAGGAATTCGGGGTTGGGGGAGCAGTTCTTC. Translation: CATRNSGLGEQFF.

This clone was counted a few times. The chain combines TRBV27 with TRBJ1-5; D perhaps matches TRBD1 (6 bases). This CDR3 contains 15 residues. V gave up 6 bases and J gave up 2 bases, with 14 bases separating them. In germline, CDR1 is MNHEY, CDR2 SMNVEV (reference sequence). For the CDR3, the DNA is TGTGCCAGCAGCTCAGGGGTAAATGGCAATCAGCCCCAGCATTTT. Residues: CASSSGVNGNQPQHF.

The V gene is TRBV14, the J gene TRBJ2-2; TRBD2 agrees at 7 bases. V shed 3 bases and J 5 bases; nucleotides not matched to a gene: 6. CDR3 length: 15 amino acids. Per the germline V gene, CDR1 is SGHDN and CDR2 is FVKESK. The DNA for the CDR3 is TGTGCCAGCAGCCATGCCGTGGGGGGGACCGGGGAGCTGTTTTTT. This sequence encodes CASSHAVGGTGELFF.

The sample holds one count of this clone. This rearrangement joins TRBV6-5 to TRBJ1-1, with D possibly being TRBD1 (6 bases). Germline V lookup: CDR1 MNHEY, CDR2 SVGAGI. Trimming shortened V by 2 bases and J by 11 bases, and 12 bases separated the two germline ends. The CDR3 covers 12 residues. The CDR3 loop is CASSYGQGRAFF. The CDR3 coding sequence is TGTGCCAGCAGTTACGGGCAGGGGCGGGCTTTCTTT.

This chain connects TRBV27 to TRBJ2-7; unclear D gene. The CDR3 is 16 amino acids. Trimming cost V 1 base and J 5 bases, with 18 bases left between them. Germline CDR1 is MNHEY and CDR2 is SMNVEV (reference sequence). The chain's CDR3 is CASSLYGSAPSNEQYF. The CDR3 nucleotides are TGTGCCAGCAGTTTATACGGTAGTGCCCCATCCAACGAGCAGTACTTC.

The chain employs TRBV6-4 and TRBJ2-3; D not certain. CDR1 MRHNA and CDR2 SNTAGT come from the germline V gene. V dropped 5 bases and J dropped 0 bases, with 9 bases sitting between them. This CDR3 comprises 14 residues. CDR3 coding DNA: TGTGCCAGCAGTAAAGACGGGAGCACAGATACGCAGTATTTT. Protein sequence: CASSKDGSTDTQYF.

V is TRBV6-5 and J is TRBJ2-1, with TRBD1 matching over 11 bases. The CDR3 contains 14 residues. Germline V lookup: CDR1 MNHEY, CDR2 SVGAGI. Trimming at V came to 6 bases and at J to 8 bases, leaving 6 bases not matched to a gene. The DNA of the CDR3 is TGTGCCAGCAGCCGGACAGGGGGCGGGGATGAGCAGTTCTTC. Translated, it gives CASSRTGGGDEQFF.

This chain joins TRBV27 and TRBJ2-7; D is uncertain. The CDR3 spans 13 residues. The germline CDR1 and CDR2 sequences are MNHEY and SMNVEV (reference sequence). V lost 6 bases, J lost 2 bases, and 11 bases lay in between. This CDR3 reads CASRLTSAYEQYF. The CDR3 DNA sequence: TGTGCCAGCAGACTTACTTCGGCCTACGAGCAGTACTTC.

V is TRBV6-5 and J is TRBJ1-6, with D unresolved. Germline assignment: CDR1 MNHEY and CDR2 SVGAGI. V was trimmed by 6 bases and J by 10 bases, leaving 19 bases between them. The CDR3 runs 15 residues. CDR3 region: CASRRELWGGSPLHF. The CDR3 DNA reads as TGTGCCAGCAGGAGGGAACTTTGGGGAGGATCACCCCTCCACTTT.

The chain employs TRBV6-6 and TRBJ2-3; 11 bases line up with TRBD2. J was trimmed by 5 bases and V by 6 bases; bases with no gene match: 16. Per the germline V gene, CDR1 is MNHNY and CDR2 is SVGAGI (reference sequence). The CDR3 spans 18 residues. The CDR3 spells CASRRFSTRLAGGDTQYF. CDR3 DNA: TGTGCCAGCAGGCGATTTTCGACTAGGCTAGCGGGAGGAGATACGCAGTATTTT.